The present entry profiles one T cell receptor (beta chain) with its context. Its binding antigen is unknown. No much larger clone is present one base from it, and per-base qualities are unavailable. This sample is drawn from a study of cytomegalovirus exposure and HLA in healthy donors (dated by TCRdb to the late 2010s). Study-wide context: According to an earlier analysis of a few hundred of the donors, 150 million to 200 million T cells yielded approximately 120 million unique TCR beta sequences and 250 to 350 Gb of sequence data. An early release that covered about 600 HLA-typed donors contained approximately 300 gigabases of sequencing data and tens of millions of unique TCR sequences. The genetic ancestry cluster associated with self-reported Caucasian donors included about four fifths of the 350 to 500 genotyped donors. The study aimed to test whether cataloging public T cell receptors could reveal signatures of past pathogen exposure. The study profiled the T cell repertoires of fewer than 850 subjects by immunosequencing and related them to cytomegalovirus serostatus. A separate validation cohort of roughly 110 different subjects was used in addition to the 666-subject first cohort. To predict cytomegalovirus infection status, the study combined high-throughput TCR immunosequencing, statistical association of individual TCRs with disease status, and machine learning. In a later analysis, previously published TCR beta repertoires from 500 to 750 donors were re-analyzed and high-resolution HLA genotyping was added so that TCR occurrence patterns could be studied. In the later analysis, no new phenotypic data were used to find candidate immune exposures; instead, reliance was placed on TCR beta sequences and their occurrence across donors. An earlier analysis of approximately 630 of the donors applied high-throughput TCR beta sequencing to assess whether each TCR beta V gene segment acted as functional or pseudogenic. Alongside the repertoire data, information on donor age, sex, ethnicity and CMV serostatus was compiled. A later genetic analysis used genome-wide SNP genotypes for about 55% of the 666 donors, treating that subset as a discovery cohort. All discovery cohort repertoires had been generated on a single sequencing platform. Both class I and class II loci were covered by HLA typing, at four-digit resolution. Typing coverage differed by locus: A, B, C, DRB1 and DQB1 were typed in roughly 620-640 donors, DQA1 in about 500, DPA1 in 606, and DPB1 in 400 to 490. Several DR-DQ haplotypes were treated as single units for association and clustering because of strong linkage in the cohort. On average, roughly 250,000 unique TCR beta nucleotide sequences were sequenced per donor among 350 to 400 genotyped donors of the cohort, with roughly 18% of those sequences being non-productive. What the research found in general, with its limitations: Sequencing depth was assumed to be roughly uniform across donors in the presence/absence analyses, though that assumption may not hold. An earlier analysis of approximately 600 of the donors showed that most TCR beta V segments appeared in productive rearrangements either about 87% or about 30% of the time, which broadly matched IMGT annotations. A few of the identified cytomegalovirus-associated TCR beta chains were confirmed in vitro to be specific for cytomegalovirus antigens. Some IMGT-functional V segments, including TRBV6-2 and TRBV6-3, could not be distinguished by the 87-base-pair reads and were therefore excluded. Because HLA typing was unavailable for some donors at each locus, only the typed subset was used in association tests. In a later analysis, the rate of TCR association differed among HLA loci, with DRB1 alleles having the most associated TCRs and HLA-C alleles having the fewest. In a later analysis, HLA-associated TCR beta chains showed more clonal expansion and lower generation probabilities than non-associated chains that were equally common. Compared with the roughly 700-donor mean, donors in an Asian-associated ancestry cluster had fewer N-insertions in productive TCRs, according to a later genetic analysis. According to a later analysis, parvovirus B19, influenza, CMV and Epstein-Barr virus appeared linked to several top co-occurrence clusters. According to a later analysis, most CMV-associated TCR beta chains appeared to be HLA-restricted, and the HLA associations seemed to be driven largely by CMV exposure. Correlated functional status among segregating V segments might be attributable to linkage disequilibrium, but an unknown experimental factor could not be ruled out. CMV serostatus was the only immune exposure information available for the cohort. When HLA alleles, especially DR and DQ, strongly co-occurred, attributing TCR associations to individual alleles was difficult. An association between a missense DCLRE1C variant and V-gene and J-gene trimming of TCR beta chains was found in a later genetic analysis and replicated in an independent cohort. A cluster of highly shared sequence variants was judged likely to represent a technical artifact of the sequencing pipeline. A further reported finding was that TCR beta sequences accurately predicted the HLA-A and HLA-B alleles for most subjects in the first cohort. The authors suggested that the approach could potentially be extended to other disease states and immunological phenotypes. A total of 150 or so TCR beta chains were listed by the study as associated with cytomegalovirus. Most TCR sequences were seen in very few donors, while some public TCRs were found in many individuals. In this cohort, only TCR beta chains were sequenced, and detectable features were limited by the absence of alpha or paired-chain data. At a false discovery rate of 0.05, a later analysis linked 16,000 or so TCR beta sequences to specific HLA alleles. The classifier was reported to diagnose cytomegalovirus status with high specificity and sensitivity in both the original and validation cohorts. Some 16 rarely observed V segments, including chromosome 9 orphons, were excluded from the earlier analysis of about 610 of the donors because counts were too low.

The receptor library was made with the immunoSEQ multiplex PCR assay. The multiplex PCR relied on a mix of 60 forward primers for TCR Vbeta segments and 13 reverse primers for TCR Jbeta segments. A multiplex PCR assay on genomic DNA amplified the CDR3 region of rearranged TCR beta genes. Amplified TCR beta libraries were sequenced as 87-base-pair reads on the Illumina HiSeq System. The original pipeline was this. Across the roughly 670 repertoires, a later analysis counted tens of millions of unique TCR beta chains, around 11 million of which were shared by at least two donors. A nearest-neighbor algorithm error-corrected the raw reads and collapsed the reads into unique sequences, merging closely related sequences to remove PCR and sequencing errors. V, D and J gene segments were assigned by aligning CDR3 sequences to IMGT reference sequences. For a sequence to be retained, a match of at least six nucleotides was required to both a V gene segment and a J gene segment. Rearrangements were called productive when the CDR3 lacked stop codons and stayed in frame with V and J; all others were non-productive. Following IMGT convention, CDR3 was defined as the stretch from the second conserved V-encoded cysteine to the conserved J-encoded phenylalanine. The earlier analysis of about 570 of the donors excluded any sequence lacking an unambiguous match to a single V gene segment. In an earlier analysis of some 590 of the donors, a V segment was called functional when productive rearrangements were above 56.7%, and segregating when the standard deviation between donors exceeded 5%. To diagnose cytomegalovirus status from the catalog of TCR beta chain sequences, a statistical classification framework was built. A later analysis assigned V and J genes by comparing TCR nucleotide sequences with IMGT/GENE-DB human TR gene sequences. The TCRdist pipeline was used in a later analysis to assign CDR3 sequences and most-parsimonious VDJ recombination scenarios. A later analysis defined each TCR beta chain by its CDR3 amino acid sequence plus V-gene family, and excluded reads lacking a unique V-gene family. To address suspected cross-contamination and a sequencing artifact, a later analysis removed around 590 highly shared, low-generation-probability nucleotide sequences. In a later analysis, a clonal expansion index for each public chain was calculated from normalized within-repertoire ranks of inferred template counts. In a later analysis, generation probabilities were computed with a VDJ recombination model fitted to out-of-frame rearrangements, and the resulting probabilities were checked against IGoR. A later analysis scored TCR-TCR, TCR-HLA and TCR-CMV co-occurrence with hypergeometric tests, applying a repertoire-size bias correction to TCR pairs. False discovery rates were estimated in a later analysis by permuting HLA or CMV assignments 20 times. A later analysis grouped co-occurring TCRs with DBSCAN, adding TCRdist sequence similarity when clustering within HLA-allele-positive subsets. Repertoires with fewer than 30,000 or more than 120,000 public chains were left out of co-occurrence clustering, as were about 5 repertoires with anomalous nucleotide sharing. Imported from immuneACCESS, the table was reduced by TCRdb to in-frame sequences with V and J called. These copies leave out some clones; in studies compared against another copy, an unresolved V gene accounts for under half, and the cause of the remainder is not known. Clonal size and the V and J genes are those of that table, whereas D and trimming came from the DNA. A total of about 78,000 clones appear in this sample, 72% of them only once. The ten largest account for approximately 12% of the sample.

The cohort consisted of hundreds of healthy bone marrow donors. At the time of sampling, every cohort member was nominally healthy, though immune exposures that went unrecorded were likely present. The donor tested CMV seropositive, placing the donor among the 290 or so seropositive members of the cohort. Each donor provided a peripheral blood sample, and peripheral blood mononuclear cells were used for TCR beta sequencing. Genomic DNA extraction from the blood cell samples was performed with the Qiagen DNeasy Blood Extraction Kit. CDR1 is given as KGHSH and CDR2 as LQKENI, both from the germline V gene. The CDR3 goes from the cysteine to the phenylalanine over 13 residues. The only DNA kept is the CDR3, 39 bases in frame from the first base. V drops 4 bases and J drops 8 bases, leaving 14 bases in between.

The rearrangement joined TRBV18 to TRBJ1-1, and the D gene may be TRBD1, 5 bases matching. The sequence was collected from a woman between 40 and 50 years old in good health and CMV-seropositive. Sequencing was carried out using PBMCs. The sequence in DNA is TGTGCCAGCTCACAATCAGGGTATTTGGAAGCTTTCTTT. Translated, this is CASSQSGYLEAFF.